One and the same sample provided the 24 T cell receptor beta chains below, sequenced in a study of OX40 agonist ivuxolimab in advanced cancers. Some clones are missing from TCRdb's copy, which holds only in-frame ones; the method was immunoSEQ multiplex PCR. The sample includes some 50,000 clones, about 88% of them seen just once. Source: CD4+ or CD8+ T cells sorted from blood, taken in a trial of the OX40 agonist ivuxolimab. Receptors originate from an adult with an advanced solid tumor such as melanoma, head and neck, liver or kidney cancer.

The chain combines TRBV2 with TRBJ2-3, with D maybe TRBD1 (5 bases). This CDR3 region has 15 residues. The V end lost 6 bases, the J end lost 0 bases, and 13 bases lay between the germline ends. Per germline, CDR1 SNHLY and CDR2 FYNNEI. CDR3: CASRPGLSSTDTQYF. The DNA for the CDR3 is TGTGCCAGCAGACCAGGGTTATCTAGCACAGATACGCAGTATTTT.

The chain uses TRBV2 and TRBJ1-4; tentatively, D is TRBD1 (6 bases). V was clipped by 10 bases and J by 7 bases, with 16 bases between them. Looked up from germline, CDR1 is SNHLY and CDR2 is FYNNEI. The CDR3 has 13 amino acids. The CDR3 is CATKTGQGEKLFF. The DNA for the CDR3 is TGTGCCACCAAGACAGGTCAGGGTGAAAAACTGTTTTTT.

The V gene is TRBV9, the J gene TRBJ2-3; 7 nucleotides agree with TRBD2. Trimming took 3 bases from V and 7 from J; bases not matched to a gene: 8. CDR3 length: 14 amino acids. In germline, CDR1 is SGDLS, CDR2 YYNGEE. The CDR3, as DNA: TGTGCCAGCAGCGGTAGCGGGCCGAGGTATACGCAGTATTTT. Protein sequence: CASSGSGPRYTQYF. Complete variable domain (other parts from reference TRBV9 and TRBJ2-3): DSGVTQTPKHLITATGQRVTLRCSPRSGDLSVYWYQQSLDQGLQFLIQYYNGEERAKGNILERFSAQQFPDLHSELNLSSLELGDSALYFCASSGSGPRYTQYFGPGTRLTVL.

The CDR3: CASALALRTDTQYF. The DNA of the CDR3 is TGTGCTAGCGCACTAGCGCTACGCACAGATACGCAGTATTTT. The chain recombines TRBV12-5 with TRBJ2-3; 7 bases line up with TRBD2. The CDR3 runs 14 residues. Germline V gene data show CDR1 as LGHNT and CDR2 as FRNRAP. V dropped 9 bases and J dropped 1; count of bases not matched to a gene: 7. Complete variable domain (other parts from reference TRBV12-5 and TRBJ2-3): DARVTQTPRHKVTEMGQEVTMRCQPILGHNTVFWYRQTMMQGLELLAYFRNRAPLDDSGMPKDRFSAEMPDATLATLKIQPSEPRDSAVYFCASALALRTDTQYFGPGTRLTVL.

The chain carries TRBV7-3 and TRBJ2-2; 8 bases are shared with TRBD2. This CDR3 contains 15 residues. CDR1 and CDR2 from the germline V gene are SGHTA and FQGTGA. V lost 6 bases and J lost 3; bases outside the gene matches: 6. The CDR3 protein is CASRKLAGHTGELFF. CDR3 nucleotides: TGTGCCAGCAGGAAATTAGCGGGACACACCGGGGAGCTGTTTTTT.

The chain couples TRBV27 to TRBJ1-5; tentatively, D is TRBD1 (5 bases). The CDR3 is 13 amino acids. V was cut by 1 base and J by 6 bases, with 7 bases left in between. Germline-derived CDR1 and CDR2 are MNHEY and SMNVEV (reference sequence). The CDR3 DNA reads TGTGCCAGCAGTTTATGGAGGGGTCAGCCCCAGCATTTT. Translated, it gives CASSLWRGQPQHF.

This clone showed up just once. This chain uses TRBV5-1 with TRBJ1-3; maybe TRBD1 (6 bases). This CDR3 region has 15 residues. Germline CDR1 SGHRS, CDR2 YFSETQ. V was shortened by 5 bases and J by 2 bases, with 14 bases between the two germline ends. As DNA, the CDR3 is TGCGCCAGCAGTATCCGGGGGCAGGCTGGAAACACCATATATTTT. It codes for CASSIRGQAGNTIYF.

In this sample, this clone turned up once. The chain uses TRBV11-2 and TRBJ1-2; the D gene is possibly TRBD1 (5 bases). CDR1 SGHAT and CDR2 FQNNGV come from the germline V gene. The V and J ends lost 2 bases and 4 bases respectively, with 14 bases between them. The CDR3 is 15 amino acids. The CDR3 nucleotides read TGTGCCAGCAGCTTACAGGCAGGGTCCTTCTATGGCTACACCTTC. It translates to CASSLQAGSFYGYTF.

The CDR3 reads CASSERDRGANEQFF. The CDR3 bases are TGTGCCAGCAGTGAACGGGACAGGGGCGCCAATGAGCAGTTCTTC. This sequence joins TRBV2 and TRBJ2-1, with 10 bases matching TRBD1. Trimming took 2 bases from V and 6 from J; bases not matched to a gene: 4. This CDR3 comprises 15 residues. Germline V CDR1 and CDR2: SNHLY, FYNNEI.

The chain has TRBV11-3 and TRBJ2-5; D may correspond to TRBD1 or TRBD2 (5 bases each). Germline V gene sequence: CDR1 SGHNT, CDR2 YENEEA. The V gene lost 3 bases and the J gene lost 4 bases, with 12 bases spanning the gap. This CDR3 has 14 amino acids. CDR3 protein: CASSLGTAPETQYF. The CDR3 region has the DNA TGTGCCAGCAGCTTGGGGACCGCCCCAGAGACCCAGTACTTC.

The rearrangement joins TRBV4-1 to TRBJ2-3, with D maybe TRBD2 (6 bases). This CDR3 has 15 residues. CDR1 and CDR2 from the germline V gene are MGHRA and YSYEKL. V was cut by 3 bases and J by 5 bases, with 15 bases left in between. The CDR3 loop reads CASSHPGLREDTQYF. CDR3 in DNA: TGCGCCAGCAGCCACCCGGGACTCCGGGAAGATACGCAGTATTTT.

A few counts support this clone. The CDR3 reads CASSPRREADTQYF. The CDR3, as DNA: TGTGCCAGCTCACCAAGGAGGGAGGCAGATACGCAGTATTTT. V gene TRBV18 combines with J gene TRBJ2-3, with a possible D match to TRBD2 (6 bases). The CDR3 has 14 residues. Germline CDR1 and CDR2: KGHSH and LQKENI. V lost 2 bases, J lost 4 bases, and 10 bases lay in between.

The genes are TRBV2 and TRBJ1-4; D gene uncertain. The CDR3 is 14 amino acids. Trimming stripped 5 bases from V and 0 bases from J, with 7 bases between. The germline V gene has CDR1 SNHLY and CDR2 FYNNEI. CDR3 residues: CASSMIATNEKLFF. CDR3 in DNA: TGTGCCAGCAGTATGATTGCAACTAATGAAAAACTGTTTTTT.

A few counts support this clone. This chain joins TRBV15 and TRBJ2-5, with D possibly being TRBD1 (6 bases). The CDR3 is 15 residues long. V was shortened by 5 bases and J by 2 bases, with 15 bases between the two germline ends. Per germline, CDR1 LNHNV and CDR2 YYDKDF (reference sequence). The CDR3 sequence is CATSVFGTRQETQYF. CDR3 bases: TGTGCCACCAGCGTCTTCGGGACAAGACAAGAGACCCAGTACTTC.

This chain uses TRBV4-1 with TRBJ2-3; D is perhaps TRBD1 (6 bases). The V gene lost 1 base and the J gene lost 4 bases, with 6 bases spanning the gap. CDR1 MGHRA and CDR2 YSYEKL come from the germline V gene. The CDR3 runs to 13 residues. Here the CDR3 reads CASSQGGPDTQYF. The CDR3 DNA is TGCGCCAGCAGCCAAGGGGGGCCAGATACGCAGTATTTT.

This sequence joins TRBV2 and TRBJ2-7; TRBD2 matches 11 bases. Looked up from germline, CDR1 is SNHLY and CDR2 is FYNNEI. With 3 bases clipped from V and 6 bases from J, the junction kept 13 bases outside the gene matches. The CDR3 length is 17 residues. CDR3 residues: CASSDTGLAGDGVEQYF. The CDR3 DNA reads TGTGCCAGCAGTGATACAGGACTAGCGGGTGACGGGGTCGAGCAGTACTTC.

CDR3 amino acids: CASSKGGRLAGRVFYNEQFF. The CDR3 DNA follows: TGTGCCAGCAGCAAAGGGGGGCGACTAGCGGGAAGGGTATTCTACAATGAGCAGTTCTTC. The gene calls are TRBV21-1 and TRBJ2-1; the D call in the table, TRBD2, was not verified against the DNA. TRBV21-1 is a pseudogene. This CDR3 has 20 amino acids.

The chain combines TRBV2 with TRBJ1-2; 10 nucleotides line up with TRBD1. This CDR3 is 18 amino acids long. With V trimmed by 8 bases and J by 3 bases, 18 bases remained unmatched. Germline V lookup: CDR1 SNHLY, CDR2 FYNNEI. The CDR3 DNA is TGTGCCAGCTGGACCGACGCAAGAGACAGGGGGCGGGACTATGGCTACACCTTC. Encoded protein: CASWTDARDRGRDYGYTF.

The V and J genes are TRBV5-4 and TRBJ1-3; D is undetermined. Per germline, CDR1 SGHNT and CDR2 YYREEE (reference sequence). Deletions cut 2 bases from V and 0 bases from J, with 9 bases between. The length of the CDR3 is 15 residues. The CDR3 sequence: CASSLEGRSGNTIYF. The CDR3 DNA follows: TGTGCCAGCAGCTTAGAGGGCCGCTCTGGAAACACCATATATTTT. The complete variable domain, with remaining parts taken from reference TRBV5-4 and TRBJ1-3, reads ETGVTQSPTHLIKTRGQQVTLRCSSQSGHNTVSWYQQALGQGPQFIFQYYREEENGRGNFPPRFSGLQFPNYSSELNVNALELDDSALYLCASSLEGRSGNTIYFGEGSWLTVV.

V gene TRBV7-3 combines with J gene TRBJ2-7; 9 bases fit TRBD2. Germline lookup yields CDR1 SGHTA and CDR2 FQGTGA. CDR3 length: 15 amino acids. J gave up 2 bases and V 2 bases, and 4 bases lay outside the gene matches. As DNA, the CDR3 is TGTGCCAGCAGCTTATGGGCGGGGGGGCCCTACGAGCAGTACTTC. As protein: CASSLWAGGPYEQYF.

This clone has only a few counts. The V call is TRBV5-5, the J call TRBJ2-1; 8 bases match TRBD2. Germline CDR1 SGHKS, CDR2 YYEKEE (reference sequence). V shed 0 bases and J 5 bases; nucleotides not matched to a gene: 7. The CDR3 is 16 residues long. The chain's CDR3 is CASSLAGLAGNNEQFF. The CDR3 coding sequence is TGTGCCAGCAGCTTGGCCGGGCTAGCGGGCAACAATGAGCAGTTCTTC.

The V gene is TRBV30, the J gene TRBJ1-2, with D tentatively TRBD1 (5 bases). Looked up from germline, CDR1 is GTSNPN and CDR2 is SVGIG (reference sequence). This CDR3 spans 12 amino acids. V was pared by 4 bases and J by 4 bases, with 10 bases between. The CDR3 protein is CAWKRGSYGYTF. CDR3 nucleotide sequence: TGTGCCTGGAAAAGGGGTAGCTATGGCTACACCTTC.

The chain carries TRBV5-4 and TRBJ2-7, with a possible D match to TRBD1 (5 bases). The CDR3 spans 12 residues. The V gene lost 1 base and the J gene lost 4 bases, with 6 bases spanning the gap. Germline V gene data show CDR1 as SGHNT and CDR2 as YYREEE (reference sequence). CDR3 region: CASSLSGYEQYF. The CDR3, as DNA: TGTGCCAGCAGCTTGTCAGGGTACGAGCAGTACTTC. The full variable domain, completed using reference TRBV5-4 and TRBJ2-7, is ETGVTQSPTHLIKTRGQQVTLRCSSQSGHNTVSWYQQALGQGPQFIFQYYREEENGRGNFPPRFSGLQFPNYSSELNVNALELDDSALYLCASSLSGYEQYFGPGTRLTVT.

The sample holds a few counts of this clone. The V call is TRBV18, the J call TRBJ2-1; 11 bases map to TRBD2. The V gene's germline CDR1 is KGHSH and CDR2 LQKENI. CDR3 length: 17 residues. The trim removed 3 bases at V and 5 bases at J, leaving 9 bases unmatched. CDR3 region: CASSPYVAGGIDNEQFF. DNA for the CDR3: TGTGCCAGCTCACCTTATGTAGCGGGAGGGATCGACAATGAGCAGTTCTTC.